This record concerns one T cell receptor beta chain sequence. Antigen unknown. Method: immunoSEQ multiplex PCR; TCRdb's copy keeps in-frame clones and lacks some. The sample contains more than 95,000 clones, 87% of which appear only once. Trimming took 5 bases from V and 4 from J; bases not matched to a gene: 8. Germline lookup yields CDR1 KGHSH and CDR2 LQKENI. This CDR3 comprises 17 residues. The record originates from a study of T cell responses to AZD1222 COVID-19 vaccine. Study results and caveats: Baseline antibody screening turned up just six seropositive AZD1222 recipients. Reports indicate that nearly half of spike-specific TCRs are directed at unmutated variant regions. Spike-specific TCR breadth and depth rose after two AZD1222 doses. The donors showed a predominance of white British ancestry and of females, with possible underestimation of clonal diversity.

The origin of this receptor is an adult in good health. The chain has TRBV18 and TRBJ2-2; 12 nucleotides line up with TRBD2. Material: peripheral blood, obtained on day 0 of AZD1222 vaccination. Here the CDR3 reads CASSSYLAGGPTGELFF. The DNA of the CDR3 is TGTGCCAGCTCATCCTACCTAGCGGGAGGGCCCACCGGGGAGCTGTTTTTT.